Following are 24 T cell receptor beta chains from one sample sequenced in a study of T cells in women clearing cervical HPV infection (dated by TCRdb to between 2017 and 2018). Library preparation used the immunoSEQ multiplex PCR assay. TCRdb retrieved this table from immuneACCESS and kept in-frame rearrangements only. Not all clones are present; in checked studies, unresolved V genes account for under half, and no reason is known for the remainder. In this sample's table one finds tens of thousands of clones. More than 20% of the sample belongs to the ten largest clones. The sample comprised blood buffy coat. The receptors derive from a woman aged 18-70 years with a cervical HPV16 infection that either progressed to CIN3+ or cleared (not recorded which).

The CDR3 DNA, read in part, is TGTGCCAGTAGTGCAACGGGACTAGCGGACACGTGC. This translates into CASSATGLADTC. Given in full, the CDR3 is CASSATGLADTCYTF. This rearrangement joins TRBV19 to TRBJ1-2; tentatively, D is TRBD1 (5 bases). The CDR3 end is not reached by the read, which stops 3 residues before it; the germline J gene fills it in. Germline V CDR1 and CDR2: LNHDA, SQIVND (reference sequence). The CDR3 extends over 15 amino acids.

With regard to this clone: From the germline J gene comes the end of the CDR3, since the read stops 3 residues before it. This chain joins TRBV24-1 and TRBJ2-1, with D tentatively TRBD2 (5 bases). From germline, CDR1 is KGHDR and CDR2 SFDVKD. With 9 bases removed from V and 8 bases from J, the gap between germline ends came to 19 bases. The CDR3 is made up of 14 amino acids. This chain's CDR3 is CATSISARFHEQFF. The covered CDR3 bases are TGTGCCACCTCTATTAGCGCCCGATTCCATGAG.

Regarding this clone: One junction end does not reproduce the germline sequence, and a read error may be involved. The CDR3 sequence is CASSLDFYEQYF. The sequenced CDR3 bases are TGCGCCAGCAGTTTGGACTTCTACGAG. The V and J genes are TRBV5-1 and TRBJ2-7; D might be TRBD2 (5 bases). The missing CDR3 end, 3 residues past where the read stops, is filled in from the germline J gene. Per the germline V gene, CDR1 is SGHRS and CDR2 is YFSETQ. The CDR3 is 12 amino acids.

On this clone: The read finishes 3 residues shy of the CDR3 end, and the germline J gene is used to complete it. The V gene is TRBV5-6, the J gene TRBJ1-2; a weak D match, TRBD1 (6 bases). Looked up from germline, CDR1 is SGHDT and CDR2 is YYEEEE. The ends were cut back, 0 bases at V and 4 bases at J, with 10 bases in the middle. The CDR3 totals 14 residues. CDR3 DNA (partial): TGTGCCAGCAGCTTGGTAAGGACAGTCTATGGC. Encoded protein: CASSLVRTVYG. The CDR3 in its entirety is CASSLVRTVYGYTF.

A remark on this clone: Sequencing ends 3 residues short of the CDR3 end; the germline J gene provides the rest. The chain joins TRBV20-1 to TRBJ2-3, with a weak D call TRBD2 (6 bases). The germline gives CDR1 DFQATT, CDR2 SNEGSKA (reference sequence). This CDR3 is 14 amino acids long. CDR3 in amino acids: CSAKPGERKETQYF. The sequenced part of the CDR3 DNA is TGCAGTGCTAAGCCGGGAGAGCGGAAAGAGACG.

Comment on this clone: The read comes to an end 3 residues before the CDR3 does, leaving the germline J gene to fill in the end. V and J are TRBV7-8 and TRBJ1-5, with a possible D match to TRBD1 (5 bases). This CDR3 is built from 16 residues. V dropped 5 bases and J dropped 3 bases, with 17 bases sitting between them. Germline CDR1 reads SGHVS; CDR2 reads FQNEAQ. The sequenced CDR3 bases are TGTGCCAGCAGCGAGAGACAGTACCGCGACAATCAGCCC. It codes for CASSERQYRDNQP. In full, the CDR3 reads CASSERQYRDNQPQHF.

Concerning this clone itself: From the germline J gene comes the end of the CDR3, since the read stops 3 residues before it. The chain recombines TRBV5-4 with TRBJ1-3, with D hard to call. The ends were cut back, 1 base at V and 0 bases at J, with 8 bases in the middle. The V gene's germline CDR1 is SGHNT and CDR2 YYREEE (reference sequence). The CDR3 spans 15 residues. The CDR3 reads CASSLFQSSGNTIYF. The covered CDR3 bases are TGTGCCAGCAGCTTGTTCCAGAGCTCTGGAAACACC.

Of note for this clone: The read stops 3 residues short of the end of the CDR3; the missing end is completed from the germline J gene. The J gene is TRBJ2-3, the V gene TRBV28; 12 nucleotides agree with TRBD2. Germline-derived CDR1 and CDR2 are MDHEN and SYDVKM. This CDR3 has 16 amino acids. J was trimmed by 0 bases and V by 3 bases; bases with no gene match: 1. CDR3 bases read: TGTGCCAGCAGTTTGACTAGCGGGAGAAGCACAGATACG. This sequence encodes CASSLTSGRSTDT. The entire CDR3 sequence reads CASSLTSGRSTDTQYF.

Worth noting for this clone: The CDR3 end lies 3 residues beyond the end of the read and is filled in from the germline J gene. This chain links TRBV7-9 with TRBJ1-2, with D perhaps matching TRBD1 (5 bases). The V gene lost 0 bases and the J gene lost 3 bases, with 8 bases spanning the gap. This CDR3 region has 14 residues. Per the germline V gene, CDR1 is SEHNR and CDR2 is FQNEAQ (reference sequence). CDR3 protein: CASSLASGDYGYTF. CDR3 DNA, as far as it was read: TGTGCCAGCAGCTTAGCGTCGGGGGACTATGGC.

CDR3: CASSPPGQAYDYTF. CDR3 bases read: TGTGCCAGCAGCCCACCGGGACAGGCCTACGAC. The rearrangement joins TRBV7-9 to TRBJ1-2, with 8 bases lining up with TRBD1. The read falls 3 residues short of the CDR3 end, and the missing part is taken from the germline J gene. This CDR3 spans 14 amino acids. Germline values: CDR1 SEHNR, CDR2 FQNEAQ (reference sequence).

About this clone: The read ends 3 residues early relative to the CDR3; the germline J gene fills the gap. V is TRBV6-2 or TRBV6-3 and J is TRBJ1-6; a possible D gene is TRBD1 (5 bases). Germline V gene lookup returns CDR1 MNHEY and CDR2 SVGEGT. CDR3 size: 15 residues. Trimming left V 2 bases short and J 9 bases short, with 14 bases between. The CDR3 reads CASSYQDINSSPLHF. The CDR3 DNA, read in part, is TGTGCCAGCAGTTACCAGGACATAAATAGTTCACCC.

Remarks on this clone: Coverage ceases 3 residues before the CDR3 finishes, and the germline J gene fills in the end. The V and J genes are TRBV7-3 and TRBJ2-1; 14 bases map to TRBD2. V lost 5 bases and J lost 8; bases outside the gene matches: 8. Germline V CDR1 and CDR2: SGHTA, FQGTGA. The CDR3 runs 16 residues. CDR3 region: CASSRAGTSGGYEQFF. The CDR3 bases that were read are TGTGCCAGCAGCCGAGCCGGGACTAGCGGGGGCTATGAG.

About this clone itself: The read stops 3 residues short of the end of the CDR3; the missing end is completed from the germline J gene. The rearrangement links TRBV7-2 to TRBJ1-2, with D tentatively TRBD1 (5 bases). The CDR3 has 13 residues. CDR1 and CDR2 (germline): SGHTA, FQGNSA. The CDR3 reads CASSLGGAGGYTF. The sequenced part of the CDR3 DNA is TGTGCCAGCAGCTTAGGTGGGGCCGGGGGC.

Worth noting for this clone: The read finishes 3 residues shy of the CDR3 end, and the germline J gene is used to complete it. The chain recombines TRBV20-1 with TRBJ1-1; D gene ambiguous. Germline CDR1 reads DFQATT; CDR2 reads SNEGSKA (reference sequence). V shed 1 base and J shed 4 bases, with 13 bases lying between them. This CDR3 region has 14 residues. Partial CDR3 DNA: TGCAGTGCTAGAGTTGAGAGAAGGGTCACTGAA. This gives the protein CSARVERRVTE. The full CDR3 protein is CSARVERRVTEAFF.

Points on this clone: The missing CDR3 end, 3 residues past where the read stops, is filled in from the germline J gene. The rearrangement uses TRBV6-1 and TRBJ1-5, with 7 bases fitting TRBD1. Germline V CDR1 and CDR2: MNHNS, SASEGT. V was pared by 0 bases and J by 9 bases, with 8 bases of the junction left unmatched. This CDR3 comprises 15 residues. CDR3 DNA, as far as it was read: TGTGCCAGCAGTGAAGCGCAGGGGGGTGGTCTGCCC. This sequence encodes CASSEAQGGGLP. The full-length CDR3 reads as CASSEAQGGGLPQHF.

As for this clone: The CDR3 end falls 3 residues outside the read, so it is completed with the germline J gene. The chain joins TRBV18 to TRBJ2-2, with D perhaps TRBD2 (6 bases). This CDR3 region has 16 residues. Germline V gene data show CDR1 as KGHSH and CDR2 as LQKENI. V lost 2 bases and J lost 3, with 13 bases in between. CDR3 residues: CASSPIGGADTGELFF. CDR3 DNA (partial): TGTGCCAGCTCACCAATCGGGGGTGCGGACACCGGGGAG.

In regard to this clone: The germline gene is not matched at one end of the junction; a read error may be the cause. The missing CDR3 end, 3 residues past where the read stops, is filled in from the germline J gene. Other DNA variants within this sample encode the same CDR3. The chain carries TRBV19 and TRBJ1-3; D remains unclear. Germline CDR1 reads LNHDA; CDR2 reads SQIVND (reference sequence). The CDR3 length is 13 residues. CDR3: CASQPTNGNTIYF. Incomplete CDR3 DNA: TGTGCCAGTCAACCGACTAACGGAAACACG. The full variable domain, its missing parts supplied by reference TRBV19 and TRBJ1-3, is DGGITQSPKYLFRKEGQNVTLSCEQNLNHDAMYWYRQDPGQGLRLIYYSQIVNDFQKGDIAEGYSVSREKKESFPLTVTSAQKNPTAFYLCASQPTNGNTIYFGEGSWLTVV.

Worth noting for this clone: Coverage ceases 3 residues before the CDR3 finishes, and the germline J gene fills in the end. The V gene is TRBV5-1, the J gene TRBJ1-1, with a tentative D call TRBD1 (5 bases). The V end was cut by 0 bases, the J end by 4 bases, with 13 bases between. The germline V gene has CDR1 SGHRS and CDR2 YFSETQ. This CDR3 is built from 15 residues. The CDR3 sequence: CASSLEQGWVTEAFF. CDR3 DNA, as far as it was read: TGCGCCAGCAGCTTGGAGCAGGGATGGGTCACTGAA.

CDR3 sequence reads: CASSQGPPGIYF. CDR3 DNA, as far as it was read: TGTGCCAGCAGCCAGGGGCCCCCCGGG. This sequence joins TRBV14 and TRBJ1-3, with D perhaps matching TRBD1 (5 bases). From the germline J gene comes the end of the CDR3, since the read stops 3 residues before it. This CDR3 has 12 amino acids. The germline gives CDR1 SGHDN, CDR2 FVKESK.

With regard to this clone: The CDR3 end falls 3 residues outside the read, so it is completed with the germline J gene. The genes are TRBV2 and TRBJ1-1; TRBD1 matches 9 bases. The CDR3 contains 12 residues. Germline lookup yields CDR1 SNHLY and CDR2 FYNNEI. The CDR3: CASSGQGSEAFF. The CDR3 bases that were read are TGTGCCAGCAGCGGACAGGGGTCCGAA.

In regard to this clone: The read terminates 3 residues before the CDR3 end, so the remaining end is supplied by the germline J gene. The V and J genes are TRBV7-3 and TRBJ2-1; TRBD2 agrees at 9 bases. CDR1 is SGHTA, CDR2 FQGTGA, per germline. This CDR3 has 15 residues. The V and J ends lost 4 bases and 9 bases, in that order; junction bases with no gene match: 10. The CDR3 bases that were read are TGTGCCAGCAGCTCGGGTAGCGGGAGTAACGGTGAG. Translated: CASSSGSGSNGE. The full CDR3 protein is CASSSGSGSNGEQFF.

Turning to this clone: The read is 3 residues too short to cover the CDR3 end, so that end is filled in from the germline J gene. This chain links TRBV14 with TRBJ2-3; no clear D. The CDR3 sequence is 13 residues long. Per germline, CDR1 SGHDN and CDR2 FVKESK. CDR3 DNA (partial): TGTGCCAGCAGCTCCACGGTCCAAGAGACG. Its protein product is CASSSTVQET. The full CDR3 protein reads CASSSTVQETQYF.

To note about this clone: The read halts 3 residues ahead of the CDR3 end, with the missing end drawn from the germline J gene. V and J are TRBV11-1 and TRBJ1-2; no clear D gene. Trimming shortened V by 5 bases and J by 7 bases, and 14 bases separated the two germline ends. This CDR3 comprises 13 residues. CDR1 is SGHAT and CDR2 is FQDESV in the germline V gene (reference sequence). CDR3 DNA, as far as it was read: TGTGCCAGCAGCCCTCGCACCGGTTCTGGC. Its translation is CASSPRTGSG. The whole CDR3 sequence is CASSPRTGSGYTF.

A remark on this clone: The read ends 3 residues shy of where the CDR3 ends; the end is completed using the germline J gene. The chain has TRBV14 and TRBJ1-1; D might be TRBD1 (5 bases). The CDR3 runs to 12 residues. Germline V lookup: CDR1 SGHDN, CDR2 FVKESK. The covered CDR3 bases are TGTGCCAGCAGCCCTCGACAGACAGAA. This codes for CASSPRQTE. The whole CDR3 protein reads CASSPRQTEAFF.